This T cell receptor beta chain originates from a study of PD-1 blockade in classical Hodgkin lymphoma. Study results and caveats: Relapsed/refractory patients reportedly had lower baseline diversity than newly diagnosed patients. Whatever underlies the repertoire differences (possibly disease activity or prior therapy) remains undefined.

About this clone: Its antigen remains unknown.

Clones were sequenced by immunoSEQ multiplex PCR, and TCRdb holds only the in-frame ones, with some missing. The sample holds about 25,000 clones; 90% to 95% are singletons and the top ten take about 3.7%. This CDR3 comprises 14 residues. V gave up 0 bases and J gave up 4 bases; unmatched junction bases: 0. Germline assignment: CDR1 MNHEY and CDR2 SMNVEV (reference sequence). Time point given: newly diagnosed, previously untreated cHL patient sample. As a comparison, the study used PBMCs from newly diagnosed, untreated classical Hodgkin lymphoma. This sequence joins TRBV27 and TRBJ1-5; 7 bases align to TRBD1. This sequence originates from a human donor with classical Hodgkin lymphoma. The specimen was peripheral blood mononuclear cells (PBMCs). CDR3 loop: CASSLSGQNQPQHF. The CDR3 nucleotides are TGTGCCAGCAGTTTATCGGGACAGAATCAGCCCCAGCATTTT.